The sequence of this T cell receptor (beta chain) was determined in a study of OX40 agonist ivuxolimab in advanced cancers. Autoimmune disease history or systemic immunosuppression excluded patients. Measured with immunoSEQ multiplex PCR; TCRdb has only the in-frame clones, and not every one. The sample consists of 65,000 to 90,000 clones, roughly 92% of them appearing once. Per the germline V gene, CDR1 is SEHNR and CDR2 is FQNEAQ (reference sequence). The V end lost 5 bases, the J end lost 2 bases, and 10 bases lay between the germline ends. The CDR3 totals 13 residues. This TCR was sampled from an adult with an advanced solid tumor such as melanoma, head and neck, liver or kidney cancer. V gene TRBV7-9 combines with J gene TRBJ2-7, with D perhaps being TRBD1 or TRBD2 (5 bases each). This sample comprised CD4+ or CD8+ T cells sorted from blood, obtained in a trial of the OX40 agonist ivuxolimab. The CDR3 sequence: CASSPRDAYEQYF. The CDR3 DNA sequence: TGTGCCAGCAGCCCAAGGGACGCCTACGAGCAGTACTTC.